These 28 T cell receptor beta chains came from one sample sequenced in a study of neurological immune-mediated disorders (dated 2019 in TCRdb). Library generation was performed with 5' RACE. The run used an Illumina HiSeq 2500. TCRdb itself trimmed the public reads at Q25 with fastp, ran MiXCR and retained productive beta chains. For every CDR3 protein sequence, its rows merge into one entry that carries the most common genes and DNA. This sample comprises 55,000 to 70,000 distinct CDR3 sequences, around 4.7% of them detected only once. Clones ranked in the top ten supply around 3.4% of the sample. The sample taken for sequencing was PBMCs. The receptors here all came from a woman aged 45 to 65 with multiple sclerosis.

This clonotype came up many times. This CDR3 is CASSQAHGYETQYF. DNA for the CDR3: TGTGCCAGCAGCCAAGCGCATGGTTACGAGACCCAGTACTTC. The chain recombines TRBV14 with TRBJ2-5; D is unresolved. The ends were cut back, 1 base at V and 5 bases at J, with 11 bases in the middle. Germline V gene lookup returns CDR1 SGHDN and CDR2 FVKESK. This CDR3 has 14 residues.

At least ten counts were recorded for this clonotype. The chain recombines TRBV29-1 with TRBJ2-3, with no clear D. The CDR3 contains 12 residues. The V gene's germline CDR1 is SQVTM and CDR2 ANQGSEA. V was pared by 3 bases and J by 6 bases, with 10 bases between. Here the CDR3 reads CSVESPMDTQYF. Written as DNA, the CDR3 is TGCAGCGTTGAGAGTCCTATGGATACGCAGTATTTT.

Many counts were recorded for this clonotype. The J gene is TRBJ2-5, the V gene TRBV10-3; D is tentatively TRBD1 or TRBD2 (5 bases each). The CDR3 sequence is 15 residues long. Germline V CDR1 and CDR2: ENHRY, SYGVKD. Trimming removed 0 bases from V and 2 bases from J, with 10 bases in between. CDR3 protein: CAISESGVNQETQYF. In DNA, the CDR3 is TGTGCCATCAGTGAGTCGGGGGTTAATCAAGAGACCCAGTACTTC.

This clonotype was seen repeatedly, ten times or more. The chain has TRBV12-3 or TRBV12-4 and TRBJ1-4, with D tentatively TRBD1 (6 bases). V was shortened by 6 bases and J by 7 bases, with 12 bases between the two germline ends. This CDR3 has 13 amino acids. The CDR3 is CASSQRQVEKLFF. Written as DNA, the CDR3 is TGTGCCAGCAGCCAGAGACAGGTTGAAAAACTGTTTTTT.

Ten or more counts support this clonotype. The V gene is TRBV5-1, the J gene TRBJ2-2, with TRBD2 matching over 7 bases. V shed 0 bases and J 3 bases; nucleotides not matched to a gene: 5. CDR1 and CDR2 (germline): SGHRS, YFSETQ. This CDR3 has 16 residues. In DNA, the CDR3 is TGCGCCAGCAGCTTGGAGGCTAGCGGCCACACCGGGGAGCTGTTTTTT. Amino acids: CASSLEASGHTGELFF.

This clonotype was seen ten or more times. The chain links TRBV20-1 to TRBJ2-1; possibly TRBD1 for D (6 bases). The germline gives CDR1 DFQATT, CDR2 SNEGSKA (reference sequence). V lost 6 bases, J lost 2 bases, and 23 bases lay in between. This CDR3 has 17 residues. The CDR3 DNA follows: TGCAGTGCAATATCCCTTGCCTGGGACAAGGCCTACAATGAGCAGTTCTTC. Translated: CSAISLAWDKAYNEQFF.

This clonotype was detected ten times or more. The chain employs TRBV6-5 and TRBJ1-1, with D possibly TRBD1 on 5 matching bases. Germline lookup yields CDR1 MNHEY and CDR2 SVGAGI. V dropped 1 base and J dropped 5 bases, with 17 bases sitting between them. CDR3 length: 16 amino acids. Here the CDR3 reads CASSYFGAGLRTEAFF. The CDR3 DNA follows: TGTGCCAGCAGTTACTTCGGGGCTGGGTTGAGAACTGAAGCTTTCTTT.

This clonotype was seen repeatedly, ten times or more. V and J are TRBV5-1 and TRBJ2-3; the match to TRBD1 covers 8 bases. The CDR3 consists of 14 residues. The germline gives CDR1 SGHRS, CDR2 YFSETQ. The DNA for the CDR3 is TGCGTCTCAGCGCCGGACAGGGGCACAGATACGCAGTATTTT. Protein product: CVSAPDRGTDTQYF.

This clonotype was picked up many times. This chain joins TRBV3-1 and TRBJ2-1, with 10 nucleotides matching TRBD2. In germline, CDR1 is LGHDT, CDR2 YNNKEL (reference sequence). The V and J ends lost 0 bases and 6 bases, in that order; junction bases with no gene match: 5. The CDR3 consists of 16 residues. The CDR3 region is CASSQELAGGLNEQFF. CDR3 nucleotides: TGTGCCAGCAGCCAAGAATTAGCGGGGGGCCTCAATGAGCAGTTCTTC.

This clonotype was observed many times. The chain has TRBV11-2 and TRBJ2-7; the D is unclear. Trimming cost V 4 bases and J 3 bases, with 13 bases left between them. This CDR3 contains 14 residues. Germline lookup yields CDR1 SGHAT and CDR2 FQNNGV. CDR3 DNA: TGTGCCAGCAGCTCCTCAACTGCATACTACGAGCAGTACTTC. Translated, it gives CASSSSTAYYEQYF.

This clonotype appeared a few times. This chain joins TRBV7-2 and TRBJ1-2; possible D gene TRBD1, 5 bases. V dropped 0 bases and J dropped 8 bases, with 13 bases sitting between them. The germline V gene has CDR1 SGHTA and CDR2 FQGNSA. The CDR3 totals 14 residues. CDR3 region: CASSLAPGTPGYTF. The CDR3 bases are TGTGCCAGCAGCTTAGCTCCGGGGACTCCCGGCTACACCTTC.

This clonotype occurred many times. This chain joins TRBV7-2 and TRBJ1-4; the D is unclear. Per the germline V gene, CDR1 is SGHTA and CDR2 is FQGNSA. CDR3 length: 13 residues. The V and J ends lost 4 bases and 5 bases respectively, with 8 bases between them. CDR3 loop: CASSSQRNEKLFF. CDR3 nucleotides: TGTGCCAGCAGCTCACAGCGAAATGAAAAACTGTTTTTT.

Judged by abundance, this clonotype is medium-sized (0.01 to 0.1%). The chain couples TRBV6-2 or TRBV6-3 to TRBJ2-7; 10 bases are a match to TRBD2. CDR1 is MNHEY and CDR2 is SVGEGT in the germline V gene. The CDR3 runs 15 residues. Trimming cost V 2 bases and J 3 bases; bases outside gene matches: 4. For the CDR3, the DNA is TGTGCCAGCAGTTACGTGGGACTAGCGAACTACGAGCAGTACTTC. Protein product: CASSYVGLANYEQYF.

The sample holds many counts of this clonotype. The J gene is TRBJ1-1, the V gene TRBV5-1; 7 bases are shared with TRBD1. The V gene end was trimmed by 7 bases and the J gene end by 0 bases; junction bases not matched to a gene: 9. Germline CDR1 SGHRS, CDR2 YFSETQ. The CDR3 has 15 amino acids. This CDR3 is CASGPTGTVNTEAFF. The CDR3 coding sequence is TGCGCCAGCGGACCGACCGGGACAGTGAACACTGAAGCTTTCTTT.

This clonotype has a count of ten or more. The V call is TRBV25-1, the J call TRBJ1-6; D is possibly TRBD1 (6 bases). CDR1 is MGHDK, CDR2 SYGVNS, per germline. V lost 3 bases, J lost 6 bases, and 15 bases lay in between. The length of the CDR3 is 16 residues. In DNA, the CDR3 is TGTGCCAGCAGTGAGCGGGGGGCGCAGAGTAATTCACCCCTCCACTTT. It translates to CASSERGAQSNSPLHF. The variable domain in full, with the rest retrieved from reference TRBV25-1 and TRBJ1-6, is EADIYQTPRYLVIGTGKKITLECSQTMGHDKMYWYQQDPGMELHLIHYSYGVNSTEKGDLSSESTVSRIRTEHFPLTLESARPSHTSQYLCASSERGAQSNSPLHFGNGTRLTVT.

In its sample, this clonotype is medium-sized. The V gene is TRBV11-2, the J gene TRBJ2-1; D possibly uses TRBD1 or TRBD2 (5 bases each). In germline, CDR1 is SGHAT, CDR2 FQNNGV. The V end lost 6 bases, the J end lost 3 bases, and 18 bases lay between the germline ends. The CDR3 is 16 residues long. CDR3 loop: CASRYLRDGIYNEQFF. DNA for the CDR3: TGTGCCAGCAGATATCTCCGGGACGGCATCTACAATGAGCAGTTCTTC. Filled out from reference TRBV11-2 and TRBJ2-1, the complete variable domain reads EAGVAQSPRYKIIEKRQSVAFWCNPISGHATLYWYQQILGQGPKLLIQFQNNGVVDDSQLPKDRFSAERLKGVDSTLKIQPAKLEDSAVYLCASRYLRDGIYNEQFFGPGTRLTVL.

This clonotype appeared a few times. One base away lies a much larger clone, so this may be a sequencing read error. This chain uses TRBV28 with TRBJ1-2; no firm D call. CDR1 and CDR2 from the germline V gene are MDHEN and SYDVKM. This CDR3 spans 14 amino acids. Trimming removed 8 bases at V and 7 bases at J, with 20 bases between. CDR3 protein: CASDQLIHSGGYTF. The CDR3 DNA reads TGTGCCAGCGATCAACTTATACATTCGGGTGGCTACACCTTC.

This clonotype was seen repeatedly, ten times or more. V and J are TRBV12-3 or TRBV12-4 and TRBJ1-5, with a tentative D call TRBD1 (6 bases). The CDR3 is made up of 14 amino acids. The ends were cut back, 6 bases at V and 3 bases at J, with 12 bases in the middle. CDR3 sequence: CASRPGQNNQPQHF. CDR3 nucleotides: TGTGCCAGCAGGCCCGGACAGAACAATCAGCCCCAGCATTTT.

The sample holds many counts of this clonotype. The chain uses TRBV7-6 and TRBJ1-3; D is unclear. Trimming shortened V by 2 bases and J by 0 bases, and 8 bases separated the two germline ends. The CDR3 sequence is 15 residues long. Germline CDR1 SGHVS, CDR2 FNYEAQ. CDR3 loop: CASSLLGNSGNTIYF. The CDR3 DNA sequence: TGTGCCAGCAGCTTATTGGGGAACTCTGGAAACACCATATATTTT. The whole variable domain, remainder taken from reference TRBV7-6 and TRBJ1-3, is GAGVSQSPRYKVTKRGQDVALRCDPISGHVSLYWYRQALGQGPEFLTYFNYEAQQDKSGLPNDRFSAERPEGSISTLTIQRTEQRDSAMYRCASSLLGNSGNTIYFGEGSWLTVV.

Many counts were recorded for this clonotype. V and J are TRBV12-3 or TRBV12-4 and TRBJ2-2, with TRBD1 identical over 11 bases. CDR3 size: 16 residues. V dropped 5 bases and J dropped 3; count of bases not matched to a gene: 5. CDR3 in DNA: TGTGCCAGCAGTCCGGACAGGGGGCCGGACACCGGGGAGCTGTTTTTT. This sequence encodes CASSPDRGPDTGELFF.

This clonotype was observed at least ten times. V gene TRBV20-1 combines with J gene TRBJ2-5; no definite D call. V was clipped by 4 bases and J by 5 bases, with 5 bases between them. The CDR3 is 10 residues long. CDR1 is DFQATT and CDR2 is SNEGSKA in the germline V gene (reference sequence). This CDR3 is CSAIGETQYF. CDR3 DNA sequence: TGCAGTGCTATAGGCGAGACCCAGTACTTC.

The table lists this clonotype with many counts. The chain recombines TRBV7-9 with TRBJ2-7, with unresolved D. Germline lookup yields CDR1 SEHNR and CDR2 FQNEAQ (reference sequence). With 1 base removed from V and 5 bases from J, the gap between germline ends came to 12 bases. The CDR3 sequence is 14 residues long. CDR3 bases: TGTGCCAGCAGCTTAGATTATGACCTCCACGAGCAGTACGTC. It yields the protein CASSLDYDLHEQYV.

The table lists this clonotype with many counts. This CDR3 is CASSSGLRSQSYEQYF. The CDR3 region has the DNA TGCGCCAGCAGCTCCGGGCTACGGTCCCAATCCTACGAGCAGTACTTC. The chain joins TRBV5-1 to TRBJ2-7, with no clear D. CDR3 size: 16 residues. The germline V gene encodes CDR1 SGHRS and CDR2 YFSETQ. Trimming took 3 bases from V and 1 from J, leaving 17 bases between them.

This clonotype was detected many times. The CDR3 sequence is CASSETGGVLSGNTIYF. In DNA, the CDR3 is TGTGCCAGCAGTGAGACGGGGGGGGTCCTCTCTGGAAACACCATATATTTT. The rearrangement links TRBV6-5 to TRBJ1-3; D might be TRBD1 (5 bases). Between the trimmed V and J ends, which lost 5 bases and 0 bases, there was a span of 17 bases. The CDR3 length is 17 residues. The V gene's germline CDR1 is MNHEY and CDR2 SVGAGI.

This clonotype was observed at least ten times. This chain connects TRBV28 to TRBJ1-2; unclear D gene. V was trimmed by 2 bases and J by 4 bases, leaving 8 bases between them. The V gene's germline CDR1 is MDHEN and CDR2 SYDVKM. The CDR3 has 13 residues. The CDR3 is CASSLTQVYGYTF. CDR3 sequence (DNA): TGTGCCAGCAGTTTAACGCAGGTCTATGGCTACACCTTC.

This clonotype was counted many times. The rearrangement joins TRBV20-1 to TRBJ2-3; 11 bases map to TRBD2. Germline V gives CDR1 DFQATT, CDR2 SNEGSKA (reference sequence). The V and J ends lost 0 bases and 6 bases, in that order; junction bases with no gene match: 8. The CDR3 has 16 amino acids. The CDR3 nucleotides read TGCAGTGCTAGAGATTACCTAGCGGGGGGAACTGATACGCAGTATTTT. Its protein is CSARDYLAGGTDTQYF.

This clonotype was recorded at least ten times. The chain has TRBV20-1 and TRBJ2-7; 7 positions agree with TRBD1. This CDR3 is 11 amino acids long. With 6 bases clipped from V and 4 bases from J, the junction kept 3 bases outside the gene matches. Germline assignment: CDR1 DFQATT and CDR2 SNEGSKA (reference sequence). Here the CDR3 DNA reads TGCAGTGCCAGACAGGGATACGAGCAGTACTTC. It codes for CSARQGYEQYF.

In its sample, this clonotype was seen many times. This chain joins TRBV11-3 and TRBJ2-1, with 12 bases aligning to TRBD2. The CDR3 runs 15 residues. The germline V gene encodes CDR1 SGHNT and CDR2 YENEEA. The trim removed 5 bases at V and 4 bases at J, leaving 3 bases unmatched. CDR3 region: CASSQTSGGYNEQFF. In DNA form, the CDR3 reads TGTGCCAGCAGCCAGACTAGCGGGGGTTACAATGAGCAGTTCTTC. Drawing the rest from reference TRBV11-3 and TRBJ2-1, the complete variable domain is EAGVVQSPRYKIIEKKQPVAFWCNPISGHNTLYWYLQNLGQGPELLIRYENEEAVDDSQLPKDRFSAERLKGVDSTLKIQPAELGDSAVYLCASSQTSGGYNEQFFGPGTRLTVL.